A selection of T cell receptor beta chains follows, all from one sample in a study of early T cells in non-severe SARS-CoV-2 infection. TCRdb redid the calling of the 5' RACE reads with MiXCR, one entry per CDR3 protein. The sample lists some 30,000 distinct CDR3 sequences; under 5.5% were seen once. The source material was whole blood, sampled at baseline. The origin of the receptors is an adult who was a healthcare worker with PCR-confirmed SARS-CoV-2 infection or an uninfected control (not recorded which). Each CDR3 is given with its conserved first and last residue. Some rows mark clone size as missing; the rest say once, few, many or name a class of expanded clone.

len	v_gene	j_gene	abundance	CDR3aa
17	TRBV5-1	TRBJ2-1	many	CASSLGPAGATYNEQFF
15	TRBV6-2/TRBV6-3	TRBJ2-7	many	CASSPTDGAAYEQYF
15	TRBV28	TRBJ2-5	many	CASSSTGQGKETQYF
16	TRBV20-1	TRBJ2-3	many	CSAKDPIAGGIRAQYF
12	TRBV5-1	TRBJ2-7	few	CASSLTDDEQYF
20	TRBV5-1	TRBJ2-3	many	CASSSQGGSWGSGSTDTQYF
12	TRBV5-1	TRBJ2-2	many	CASSLNTGELFF
14	TRBV11-3	TRBJ2-1	few	CAIRETSAYNEQFF
10	TRBV20-1	TRBJ2-5	many	CSARVETQYF
18	TRBV24-1	TRBJ2-1	many	CATSDGQGAKSSYNEQFF
14	TRBV7-2	TRBJ2-7	.	CASSPQWGSDEQYF
13	TRBV3-1	TRBJ2-7	many	CASSQGTAYEQYF
15	TRBV12-3/TRBV12-4	TRBJ1-4	few	CASSLHGTDNEKLFF
13	TRBV6-1	TRBJ2-7	many	CASSGGTTYEQYF
13	TRBV6-6	TRBJ2-7	.	CASSPDRPYEQYF
16	TRBV28	TRBJ2-3	.	CASSLLAGTSTDTQYF
14	TRBV19	TRBJ2-3	many	CASSSIGNTDTQYF
16	TRBV20-1	TRBJ1-2	.	CSARRGGTGTNYGYTF
15	TRBV6-2/TRBV6-3	TRBJ2-7	medium-sized	CASSYSPTGVYEQYF
15	TRBV5-1	TRBJ2-5	.	CASSDYRGSQETQYF
14	TRBV27	TRBJ2-1	few	CASSRGQPSNEQFF
16	TRBV9	TRBJ2-1	.	CASSVAGGRTYNEQFF
15	TRBV7-9	TRBJ1-4	.	CASSETSMANEKLFF
13	TRBV7-3	TRBJ2-3	medium-sized	CASSLREGDTQYF
13	TRBV4-3	TRBJ1-5	many	CASSWQENQPQHF
12	TRBV5-1	TRBJ2-1	many	CASSLQGDEQFF
15	TRBV11-2	TRBJ2-1	few	CASRRLGGVAFEQFF
16	TRBV7-9	TRBJ1-3	medium-sized	CASSDRDRGTGNTIYF
18	TRBV19	TRBJ2-2	many	CASSISPPSAGDTGELFF
14	TRBV5-1	TRBJ2-2	many	CASSFQGQTGELFF
14	TRBV20-1	TRBJ2-7	many	CSALGTSGTYEQYF
15	TRBV7-9	TRBJ2-1	medium-sized	CASSPGRATYNEQFF
12	TRBV12-3/TRBV12-4	TRBJ2-3	many	CASSPSGDTQYF
13	TRBV29-1	TRBJ1-6	.	CSVEDGVNSPLHF
16	TRBV5-5	TRBJ2-1	many	CASSLAGVSSYNEQFF
15	TRBV4-2	TRBJ1-6	many	CASSLDREANSPLHF
18	TRBV7-3	TRBJ2-1	many	CASSLLPTSGGLYNEQFF
16	TRBV19	TRBJ2-7	many	CATSQEGLAGGYEQYF
12	TRBV29-1	TRBJ1-1	many	CSVWTGNTEAFF
14	TRBV3-1	TRBJ1-6	many	CASSPPGSSSPLHF
15	TRBV5-1	TRBJ1-5	many	CASSGTQGSNQPQHF
15	TRBV27	TRBJ2-7	many	CASSSGTSGRIQQYF
15	TRBV20-1	TRBJ1-1	.	CSAKPPDRGNTEAFF
17	TRBV19	TRBJ2-6	.	CASSMAARGSGANVLTF
15	TRBV7-3	TRBJ2-6	.	CASSLGQVGANVLTF
21	TRBV7-8	TRBJ2-4	many	CASSFDPDELGTQGDKNIQYF
15	TRBV7-9	TRBJ2-7	many	CASSLDGLAAYEQYF